This T cell receptor (beta chain) is drawn from a study of regulatory T cells in long-lasting Graves disease. As for the study in general: To qualify as persistent, Graves' disease required over 5 years of antithyroid drugs with positive TSH receptor antibodies.

Study-wide results and caveats: Persistent disease samples used TRBV28, TRBJ1-2 and TRBJ2-5 preferentially. The study found persistent patients shared more public clonotypes (approximately 2,700) than new patients (about 890). Persistent Graves' cases showed lower TCR diversity than newly diagnosed cases.

Of note for this clonotype: Antigen unknown.

The TCR beta library used iRepertoire HTBI primers with Arm-PCR amplification of CDR3. MiXCR was run by TCRdb on the multiplex PCR reads, yielding one entry per CDR3 protein. The sample has hundreds of thousands of distinct CDR3 sequences; 20% are singletons. Germline CDR1 is SEHNR and CDR2 is FQNEAQ (reference sequence). CDR3 size: 15 residues. With V trimmed by 6 bases and J by 7 bases, 14 bases remained unmatched. Time point described: persistent/refractory GD, antithyroid drugs over 5 years with positive TRAb. PBMC RNA was the source of the TCR library. The chain uses TRBV7-9 and TRBJ2-7, with 8 bases aligning to TRBD1. The material sequenced was peripheral blood mononuclear cells (PBMCs), taken when the disease was refractory, from a patient treated with antithyroid drugs. The clonotype comes from a female donor with Graves disease. The CDR3 DNA reads TGTGCCAGCAGAATCATAGGACAGGGAGCAAGTGAGCAGTACTTC. Its translation is CASRIIGQGASEQYF.